This TCR beta chain was captured by sequencing in a study of beta chain features in type 1 diabetes. Per germline, CDR1 SQVTM and CDR2 ANQGSEA. The CDR3 length is 14 residues. The V end lost 4 bases, the J end lost 1 base, and 11 bases lay between the germline ends. cDNA synthesis used the whole RNA isolate, giving expressed TCRB sequences. Naive, central memory and regulatory T cell samples averaged around 3.3 million reads. Sequencing was performed with immunoSEQ multiplex PCR; in TCRdb, only in-frame clones are kept and a portion is missing. Here the sample spans some 270,000 clones, under 13% being singletons. A heparinised blood draw that averaged around 110 mL was obtained once from each donor. Study-wide points: Within each of all four CD4+ subsets, Type 1 diabetes patients had TCRB CDR3s that were moderately but significantly shorter.

This clone was recorded a few times. Its specificity is not known. Sequences were obtained from naive CD4+ T cells from blood. This clonotype was sampled from a man aged 30 to 39 with type 1 diabetes. This chain connects TRBV29-1 to TRBJ1-5, with D uncertain. The CDR3 DNA sequence: TGCAGCGTTGGATCGGGTGGGAGCAATCAGCCCCAGCATTTT. Translation gives CSVGSGGSNQPQHF.